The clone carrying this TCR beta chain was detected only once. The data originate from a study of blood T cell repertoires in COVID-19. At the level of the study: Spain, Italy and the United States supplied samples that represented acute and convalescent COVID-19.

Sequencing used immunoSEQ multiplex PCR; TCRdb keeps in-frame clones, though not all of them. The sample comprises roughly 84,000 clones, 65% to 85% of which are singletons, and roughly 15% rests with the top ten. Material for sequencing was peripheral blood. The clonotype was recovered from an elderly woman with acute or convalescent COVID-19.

The CDR3 sequence: CSVGAGGADTQYF. The CDR3 DNA follows: TGCAGCGTGGGGGCAGGGGGCGCAGATACGCAGTATTTT. This chain joins TRBV29-1 and TRBJ2-3; 8 bases align to TRBD1. Germline loops: CDR1 SQVTM, CDR2 ANQGSEA. J lost 4 bases, V lost 6 bases, and 6 bases had no gene match. CDR3 length: 13 residues.